Shown below are 29 T cell receptor beta chains from a single sample sequenced in a study of neurological immune-mediated disorders. MiXCR, run by TCRdb on the 5' RACE reads, gives a single entry per CDR3 protein. The sample consists of roughly 13,000 distinct CDR3 sequences, roughly 7% of them appearing once. Sequences were obtained from CD8+ T cells from blood. Receptors originate from a woman in her thirties or forties in good health.

This clonotype has at least ten counts. V is TRBV5-1 and J is TRBJ1-2; TRBD1 might be the D (5 bases). The germline V and J ends were trimmed by 1 base and 1 base, with 8 bases remaining between them. From germline, CDR1 is SGHRS and CDR2 YFSETQ. The CDR3 is made up of 14 amino acids. The CDR3 sequence is CASSLQGNNYGYTF. The CDR3 DNA sequence: TGCGCCAGCAGCTTGCAGGGAAATAACTATGGCTACACCTTC.

This clonotype showed up many times. CDR3 in amino acids: CASSIWTGETQYF. The CDR3 DNA reads as TGTGCCAGCAGCATATGGACAGGAGAGACCCAGTACTTC. This sequence joins TRBV11-2 and TRBJ2-5; 7 bases align to TRBD1. This CDR3 spans 13 amino acids. V was pared by 5 bases and J by 4 bases, with 4 bases of the junction left unmatched. CDR1 is SGHAT, CDR2 FQNNGV, per germline. Combining the CDR3 with reference TRBV11-2 and TRBJ2-5 gives the whole variable domain EAGVAQSPRYKIIEKRQSVAFWCNPISGHATLYWYQQILGQGPKLLIQFQNNGVVDDSQLPKDRFSAERLKGVDSTLKIQPAKLEDSAVYLCASSIWTGETQYFGPGTRLLVL.

This clonotype was detected many times. The J gene is TRBJ1-2, the V gene TRBV27; possibly TRBD1 for D (5 bases). Germline CDR1 and CDR2: MNHEY and SMNVEV (reference sequence). This CDR3 spans 14 amino acids. Deletions cut 3 bases from V and 6 bases from J, with 14 bases between. CDR3 amino acids: CASSFSGGSNGYTF. CDR3 DNA sequence: TGTGCCAGCAGTTTTAGTGGGGGTAGTAATGGCTACACCTTC.

The chain has TRBV27 and TRBJ2-1; the match to TRBD2 covers 7 bases. The CDR3 totals 15 residues. V lost 5 bases to trimming and J lost 2 bases; unmatched junction nucleotides: 6. The germline gives CDR1 MNHEY, CDR2 SMNVEV (reference sequence). CDR3 in DNA: TGTGCCAGCAGTCGGGTGGCGGGAGCCTACAATGAGCAGTTCTTC. It is translated as CASSRVAGAYNEQFF.

This clonotype was counted ten times or more. This chain's CDR3 is CATSDLVNRTGKDQPQHF. CDR3 nucleotides: TGTGCCACCAGTGATTTAGTAAACCGGACAGGGAAGGATCAGCCCCAGCATTTT. V and J are TRBV24-1 and TRBJ1-5; 8 bases are a match to TRBD1. Trimming cost V 1 base and J 5 bases; bases outside gene matches: 12. The germline gives CDR1 KGHDR, CDR2 SFDVKD. This CDR3 comprises 18 residues.

Many counts were recorded for this clonotype. J is TRBJ2-1 and V is TRBV7-8; a possible D gene is TRBD1 (6 bases). V lost 5 bases, J lost 5 bases, and 31 bases lay in between. Germline V gene sequence: CDR1 SGHVS, CDR2 FQNEAQ. The CDR3 consists of 20 residues. The CDR3 sequence is CASSPLQSAFVAGANNEQFF. In nucleotides, the CDR3 is TGTGCCAGCAGCCCACTCCAATCCGCGTTCGTGGCAGGGGCGAACAATGAGCAGTTCTTC.

This clonotype was counted ten times or more. The chain links TRBV4-2 to TRBJ2-5; TRBD2 agrees at 15 bases. The trim removed 1 base at V and 5 bases at J, leaving 5 bases unmatched. The CDR3 runs to 17 residues. Germline assignment: CDR1 LGHNA and CDR2 YNFKEQ. CDR3 region: CASSQGTSGGAMETQYF. CDR3 in DNA: TGTGCCAGCAGCCAAGGGACTAGCGGGGGGGCCATGGAGACCCAGTACTTC.

This clonotype has ten or more counts. The J gene is TRBJ2-7, the V gene TRBV5-5; a weak D match, TRBD2 (6 bases). Germline V gives CDR1 SGHKS, CDR2 YYEKEE (reference sequence). V lost 4 bases to trimming and J lost 5 bases, with 19 bases between them. The CDR3 consists of 15 residues. CDR3 nucleotide sequence: TGTGCCAGCAGCGGCGGGACTGTGAGTTCAAACGAGCAGTACTTC. The encoded protein is CASSGGTVSSNEQYF.

The table lists this clonotype with many counts. The chain links TRBV5-1 to TRBJ2-1; D gene ambiguous. Between the trimmed V and J ends, which lost 3 bases and 7 bases, there was a span of 17 bases. The germline V gene has CDR1 SGHRS and CDR2 YFSETQ. The CDR3 consists of 15 residues. The CDR3 sequence is CASSSSTDGVNEQFF. Here the CDR3 DNA reads TGCGCCAGCAGCTCTTCTACGGATGGGGTTAATGAGCAGTTCTTC.

This clonotype was detected ten times or more. The V call is TRBV13, the J call TRBJ2-1; the D gene could be TRBD1 or TRBD2 (5 bases each). Trimming cost V 5 bases and J 2 bases, with 16 bases left between them. This CDR3 contains 16 residues. CDR1 is PRHDT, CDR2 FYEKMQ, per germline (reference sequence). CDR3 amino acids: CASSARYMGPYNEQFF. The DNA for the CDR3 is TGTGCCAGCAGCGCGCGTTATATGGGACCCTACAATGAGCAGTTCTTC.

This clonotype has a count of ten or more. The J gene is TRBJ1-1, the V gene TRBV20-1, with 12 bases aligning to TRBD1. V shed 5 bases, J shed 11 bases, and the junction held 15 bases outside the gene matches. This CDR3 has 15 residues. The germline V gene encodes CDR1 DFQATT and CDR2 SNEGSKA (reference sequence). Written as DNA, the CDR3 is TGCAGTGCTTTCGGCTCCCGGGACAGGGGGCGCGAGGCTTTCTTT. It codes for CSAFGSRDRGREAFF.

This clonotype was counted ten times or more. The chain uses TRBV29-1 and TRBJ2-1, with a tentative D call TRBD2 (7 bases). There are 14 residues in the CDR3. V lost 5 bases and J lost 0, with 11 bases in between. Germline V gene lookup returns CDR1 SQVTM and CDR2 ANQGSEA. CDR3 residues: CSVLGGDSYNEQFF. The CDR3 coding sequence is TGCAGCGTTTTAGGGGGGGACTCCTACAATGAGCAGTTCTTC.

This clonotype appeared many times. The chain couples TRBV28 to TRBJ2-3, with TRBD1 identical over 8 bases. This CDR3 is built from 13 residues. Germline-derived CDR1 and CDR2 are MDHEN and SYDVKM. The trim removed 5 bases at V and 5 bases at J, leaving 3 bases unmatched. The CDR3 DNA reads as TGTGCCAGCAGTGGACAGGGTCAAGATACGCAGTATTTT. Residues: CASSGQGQDTQYF. Combining the CDR3 with reference TRBV28 and TRBJ2-3 gives the whole variable domain DVKVTQSSRYLVKRTGEKVFLECVQDMDHENMFWYRQDPGLGLRLIYFSYDVKMKEKGDIPEGYSVSREKKERFSLILESASTNQTSMYLCASSGQGQDTQYFGPGTRLTVL.

This clonotype has ten or more counts. The chain recombines TRBV4-2 with TRBJ2-1; 11 nucleotides line up with TRBD2. This CDR3 has 16 amino acids. Per the germline V gene, CDR1 is LGHNA and CDR2 is YNFKEQ. The ends lost 4 bases at V and 5 bases at J; junction bases unmatched: 7. In nucleotides, the CDR3 is TGTGCCAGCAGCCTCCTACTAGCGGGAGACAACAATGAGCAGTTCTTC. Its translation: CASSLLLAGDNNEQFF.

Ten or more counts support this clonotype. The chain carries TRBV11-3 and TRBJ1-3; 8 bases are a match to TRBD1. The CDR3 covers 15 residues. Germline CDR1 is SGHNT and CDR2 is YENEEA. The V and J ends lost 5 bases and 6 bases, in that order; junction bases with no gene match: 9. The CDR3: CASSQTGTGTNTIYF. CDR3 nucleotides: TGTGCCAGCAGCCAAACCGGGACAGGAACAAACACCATATATTTT.

With regard to this clonotype: A junction end diverges from the germline sequence, so it may reflect a read error. The chain couples TRBV2 to TRBJ2-1; 7 bases agree with TRBD2. In germline, CDR1 is SNHLY, CDR2 FYNNEI. The CDR3 totals 12 residues. CDR3 in amino acids: CASSQTSRDSPF. The CDR3, as DNA: TGTGCCAGCAGTCAGACTAGCCGGGACTCACCATTC.

This clonotype has at least ten counts. The V gene is TRBV2, the J gene TRBJ2-2; no clear D gene. Germline CDR1 and CDR2: SNHLY and FYNNEI. The V gene lost 5 bases and the J gene lost 0 bases, with 13 bases spanning the gap. There are 16 residues in the CDR3. This chain's CDR3 is CASSSRWASNTGELFF. For the CDR3, the DNA is TGTGCCAGCAGTTCCAGATGGGCCTCGAACACCGGGGAGCTGTTTTTT.

This clonotype has ten or more counts. V usage is TRBV19 and J usage is TRBJ2-7; TRBD2 might be the D (5 bases). The CDR3 is 12 residues long. Germline V gene data show CDR1 as LNHDA and CDR2 as SQIVND (reference sequence). The ends were cut back, 6 bases at V and 2 bases at J, with 8 bases in the middle. The CDR3 DNA is TGTGCCAGTAGAAGCGGAGCCTACGAGCAGTACTTC. Translating it yields CASRSGAYEQYF.

This clonotype was recorded many times. This chain joins TRBV7-2 and TRBJ2-1; TRBD2 matches at 8 bases. The CDR3 consists of 19 residues. CDR1 and CDR2 from the germline V gene are SGHTA and FQGNSA. V lost 3 bases and J lost 7; bases outside the gene matches: 20. As DNA, the CDR3 is TGTGCCAGCAGCTTTAGGGGACTAGAGCTCTCCGAGGTATGGAATGAGCAGTTCTTC. Its protein is CASSFRGLELSEVWNEQFF.

By sample fraction, this clonotype is medium-sized. The V call is TRBV20-1, the J call TRBJ2-1, with TRBD2 matching 8 bases. The V segment lost 2 bases and the J segment 7 bases; nucleotides outside the gene matches: 13. CDR3 size: 16 residues. CDR1 is DFQATT, CDR2 SNEGSKA, per germline (reference sequence). The CDR3 DNA reads as TGCAGTGCTAGATCCCGGGCGGGGGGCCGTAGAAATGAGCAGTTCTTC. It translates to CSARSRAGGRRNEQFF.

This clonotype is medium-sized (0.01 to 0.1%) within its sample. The genes are TRBV5-1 and TRBJ2-1; the D gene could be TRBD1 or TRBD2 (5 bases each). V shed 1 base and J shed 6 bases, with 14 bases lying between them. The CDR3 length is 15 residues. Germline V gives CDR1 SGHRS, CDR2 YFSETQ. CDR3 DNA: TGCGCCAGCAGCTTGCCCAGGGAAGGAGGCAATGAGCAGTTCTTC. Its translation: CASSLPREGGNEQFF.

The table lists this clonotype with many counts. In nucleotides, the CDR3 is TGTGCCAGCAGCTTTCGGGACAGGGCCTTCCCTAACTATGGCTACACCTTC. As protein: CASSFRDRAFPNYGYTF. The rearrangement uses TRBV7-9 and TRBJ1-2; 9 bases agree with TRBD1. The CDR3 sequence is 17 residues long. Germline-derived CDR1 and CDR2 are SEHNR and FQNEAQ (reference sequence). Trimming removed 3 bases from V and 0 bases from J; junction bases left unmatched: 8. Full variable domain (outside the CDR3, taken from reference TRBV7-9 and TRBJ1-2): DTGVSQNPRHKITKRGQNVTFRCDPISEHNRLYWYRQTLGQGPEFLTYFQNEAQLEKSRLLSDRFSAERPKGSFSTLEIQRTEQGDSAMYLCASSFRDRAFPNYGYTFGSGTRLTVV.

This clonotype was found many times. V usage is TRBV20-1 and J usage is TRBJ2-5, with 14 bases that match TRBD2. V dropped 5 bases and J dropped 2; count of bases not matched to a gene: 10. CDR3 length: 17 residues. Looked up from germline, CDR1 is DFQATT and CDR2 is SNEGSKA (reference sequence). The CDR3 nucleotides are TGCAGTGCTCCACGACTAGCGGGAGGGCCCTATCAAGAGACCCAGTACTTC. This codes for CSAPRLAGGPYQETQYF.

This clonotype was counted once. This chain uses TRBV12-3 or TRBV12-4 with TRBJ1-1; D gene unclear. The CDR3 totals 15 residues. Trimming took off 7 bases at V and 0 bases at J, with 15 bases between the two ends. CDR3 sequence reads: CASTPLAGVNTEAFF. In DNA, the CDR3 is TGTGCCAGCACCCCCCTGGCAGGTGTGAACACTGAAGCTTTCTTT.

This clonotype ranks as medium-sized. This chain links TRBV12-3 or TRBV12-4 with TRBJ2-7, with a tentative D call TRBD2 (5 bases). This CDR3 region has 14 residues. V lost 5 bases and J 0 bases, leaving 11 bases between the germline ends. CDR3 DNA: TGTGCCAGCAGTCCGGACGGAGGCTCCTACGAGCAGTACTTC. Encoded protein: CASSPDGGSYEQYF.

This clonotype was seen repeatedly, ten times or more. The chain uses TRBV10-3 and TRBJ2-3; the match to TRBD2 covers 7 bases. CDR1 ENHRY and CDR2 SYGVKD come from the germline V gene. V trimming: 0 bases; J trimming: 4 bases; junction bases outside the gene matches: 1. The length of the CDR3 is 14 residues. For the CDR3, the DNA is TGTGCCATCAGTGAGTCGGGGGGGGCAGATACGCAGTATTTT. This gives the protein CAISESGGADTQYF.

This clonotype was observed at least ten times. V and J are TRBV2 and TRBJ1-1; D gene uncertain. The V end lost 10 bases, the J end lost 7 bases, and 19 bases lay between the germline ends. The CDR3 length is 13 residues. Looked up from germline, CDR1 is SNHLY and CDR2 is FYNNEI. CDR3 protein: CATDSGKGLEAFF. Written as DNA, the CDR3 is TGTGCCACCGACTCGGGCAAAGGTCTTGAAGCTTTCTTT.

This clonotype was seen repeatedly, ten times or more. Since a much larger clone is just one base distant, this may be a read error. This sequence joins TRBV5-1 and TRBJ1-1; D is unclear. This CDR3 comprises 15 residues. Trimming cost V 0 bases and J 7 bases, with 16 bases left between them. Germline values: CDR1 SGHRS, CDR2 YFSETQ. The DNA of the CDR3 is TGCGCCAGCAGCTTGGGGATCCTACACGGCATTGAAGCTTTCTTT. Its translation: CASSLGILHGIEAFF.

This clonotype was recorded many times. The rearrangement uses TRBV11-2 and TRBJ2-5, with D maybe TRBD2 (5 bases). The germline CDR1 and CDR2 sequences are SGHAT and FQNNGV. V lost 5 bases to trimming and J lost 5 bases, with 12 bases between them. This CDR3 comprises 13 residues. The CDR3 reads CASSLRRRETQYF. CDR3 nucleotide sequence: TGTGCCAGCAGCCTCCGTAGGAGGGAGACCCAGTACTTC.